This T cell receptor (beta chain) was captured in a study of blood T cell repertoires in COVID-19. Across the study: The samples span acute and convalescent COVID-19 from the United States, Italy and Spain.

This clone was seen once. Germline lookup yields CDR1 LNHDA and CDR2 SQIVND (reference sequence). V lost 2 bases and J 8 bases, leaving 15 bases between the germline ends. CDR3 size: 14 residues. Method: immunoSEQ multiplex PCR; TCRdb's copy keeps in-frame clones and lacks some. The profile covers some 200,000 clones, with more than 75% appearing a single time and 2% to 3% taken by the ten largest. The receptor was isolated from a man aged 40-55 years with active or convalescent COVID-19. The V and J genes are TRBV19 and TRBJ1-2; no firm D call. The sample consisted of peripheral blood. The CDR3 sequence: CASSISPGSGGYTF. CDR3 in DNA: TGTGCCAGTAGTATATCCCCGGGGAGCGGCGGCTACACCTTC. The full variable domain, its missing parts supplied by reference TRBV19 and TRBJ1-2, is DGGITQSPKYLFRKEGQNVTLSCEQNLNHDAMYWYRQDPGQGLRLIYYSQIVNDFQKGDIAEGYSVSREKKESFPLTVTSAQKNPTAFYLCASSISPGSGGYTFGSGTRLTVV.